Listed below are T cell receptor beta chains from one sample, sequenced in a study of T cell responses to AZD1222 COVID-19 vaccine. Clones were read by immunoSEQ multiplex PCR, and TCRdb kept only the in-frame ones, dropping some. The table has around 78,000 clones, roughly 90% seen once; the top ten hold roughly 1.4%. The specimen comprised peripheral blood, sampled 28 days after the second AZD1222 dose. These receptors originate from an adult who received the AZD1222 COVID-19 vaccine. Both conserved end residues are part of each CDR3. D genes are given only for firm matches. Rows give clone size only sometimes, using once, few, many, or a class for an expanded clone.

d_call	j_call	v_call	clone_size	cdr3_length	cdr3_aa	cdr3_nt
NA	TRBJ1-2	TRBV28	NA	13	CASSLSVVYGYTF	TGTGCCAGCAGCTTGTCCGTGGTCTATGGCTACACCTTC
TRBD1	TRBJ2-3	TRBV6-6	NA	15	CASSYRDRLSDTQYF	TGTGCCAGCAGTTACCGGGACAGGTTAAGTGATACGCAGTATTTT
NA	TRBJ1-2	TRBV6-5	NA	13	CASSYGVQRGYTF	TGTGCCAGCAGTTACGGGGTCCAAAGGGGCTACACCTTC
NA	TRBJ1-1	TRBV4-1	NA	13	CASSQEWGTEAFF	TGCGCCAGCAGCCAAGAGTGGGGGACTGAAGCTTTCTTT
NA	TRBJ1-6	TRBV7-9	NA	14	CASSSGSYNSPLHF	TGTGCCAGCAGCTCGGGGTCCTATAATTCACCCCTCCACTTT
NA	TRBJ1-2	TRBV29-1	NA	13	CSVEGQTNYGYTF	TGCAGCGTTGAAGGTCAGACGAACTATGGCTACACCTTC
NA	TRBJ1-4	TRBV18	NA	15	CASSPFREANEKLFF	TGTGCCAGCTCACCTTTTAGGGAAGCTAATGAAAAACTGTTTTTT
NA	TRBJ2-2	TRBV5-4	NA	16	CASSLDGGTNTGELFF	TGTGCCAGCAGCTTGGATGGGGGTACGAACACCGGGGAGCTGTTTTTT
NA	TRBJ2-5	TRBV3-1/TRBV3-2	NA	15	CASSPDVGLQETQYF	TGTGCCAGCAGCCCCGACGTCGGGCTTCAAGAGACCCAGTACTTC
TRBD1	TRBJ1-2	TRBV18	once	16	CASSPRGTEDKKGYTF	TGTGCCAGCTCACCTAGGGGGACAGAGGATAAGAAAGGCTACACCTTC
NA	TRBJ1-6	TRBV6-2/TRBV6-3	NA	16	CASSASGTAWGSPLHF	TGTGCCAGCAGTGCATCCGGGACCGCCTGGGGTTCACCCCTCCACTTT
TRBD2	TRBJ2-1	TRBV2	NA	15	CASRINGGAYNEQFF	TGTGCCAGCAGGATAAACGGGGGGGCCTACAATGAGCAGTTCTTC
NA	TRBJ1-1	TRBV5-1	NA	13	CASSSQGNTEAFF	TGCGCCAGCAGCTCCCAGGGAAACACTGAAGCTTTCTTT
NA	TRBJ2-1	TRBV7-3	NA	19	CASSPLSPREEGSYNEQFF	TGTGCCAGCAGCCCCCTCTCACCGCGGGAAGAGGGCTCCTACAATGAGCAGTTCTTC
NA	TRBJ1-1	TRBV28	few	15	CASSLGAIGNTEAFF	TGTGCCAGCAGCCTGGGGGCAATCGGGAACACTGAAGCTTTCTTT
NA	TRBJ1-5	TRBV30	NA	14	CAWSEGDSNQPQHF	TGTGCCTGGAGTGAAGGAGATAGCAATCAGCCCCAGCATTTT
TRBD1	TRBJ1-2	TRBV6-5	NA	14	CASSPVTGRIGYTF	TGTGCCAGCAGCCCGGTGACAGGGCGAATTGGCTACACCTTC
TRBD2	TRBJ2-1	TRBV5-4	NA	15	CASRPGTSGNNEQFF	TGTGCCAGCAGGCCCGGGACTAGCGGAAACAATGAGCAGTTCTTC
NA	TRBJ2-3	TRBV6-2/TRBV6-3	NA	15	CASSPTSPSTDTQYF	TGTGCCAGCAGTCCGACTAGTCCTAGCACAGATACGCAGTATTTT
NA	TRBJ1-1	TRBV18	NA	18	CASSRFERRGGLNTEAFF	TGTGCCAGCTCACGGTTTGAAAGAAGGGGGGGACTGAACACTGAAGCTTTCTTT
TRBD1	TRBJ1-1	TRBV19	NA	14	CASSPRTGEAEAFF	TGTGCCAGTAGTCCAAGGACAGGGGAGGCTGAAGCTTTCTTT
TRBD1	TRBJ2-1	TRBV5-1	NA	14	CASSAGQGANEQFF	TGCGCCAGCAGCGCCGGACAGGGGGCGAATGAGCAGTTCTTC
NA	TRBJ2-2	TRBV10-3	NA	17	CAISAPLRGGVAGELFF	TGTGCCATCAGTGCACCCCTCCGGGGAGGAGTGGCCGGGGAGCTGTTTTTT
TRBD1	TRBJ1-1	TRBV10-2	NA	14	CASSDLDRDTEAFF	TGCGCCAGCAGTGACCTGGACAGGGACACTGAAGCTTTCTTT
NA	TRBJ1-1	TRBV28	NA	16	CASSLTSGQSNTEAFF	TGTGCCAGCAGCCTTACCTCCGGACAATCCAACACTGAAGCTTTCTTT
NA	TRBJ1-5	TRBV4-3	NA	16	CASSQEPGAGNQPQHF	TGCGCCAGCAGCCAAGAACCGGGGGCGGGCAATCAGCCCCAGCATTTT
TRBD2	TRBJ2-2	TRBV2	NA	14	CASSGLAGTGELFF	TGTGCCAGCAGTGGACTAGCAGGCACCGGGGAGCTGTTTTTT
NA	TRBJ2-1	TRBV5-1	once	14	CASSPRVVQDEQFF	TGCGCCAGCAGCCCCCGGGTAGTTCAGGATGAGCAGTTCTTC
NA	TRBJ2-1	TRBV7-9	NA	16	CASSFIVAWGHNEQFF	TGTGCCAGCAGCTTTATTGTAGCGTGGGGCCATAATGAGCAGTTCTTC
NA	TRBJ1-1	TRBV29-1	NA	14	CSVVWVTGNTEAFF	TGCAGCGTTGTATGGGTGACAGGGAACACTGAAGCTTTCTTT
NA	TRBJ2-7	TRBV14	NA	12	CASSPRHYEQYF	TGTGCCAGCAGCCCCCGACACTACGAGCAGTACTTC
NA	TRBJ2-3	TRBV27	NA	14	CASSPEPDTDTQYF	TGTGCCAGCAGCCCCGAGCCAGACACAGATACGCAGTATTTT
NA	TRBJ1-2	TRBV28	few	12	CASSFQAYGYTF	TGTGCCAGCAGTTTTCAGGCTTACGGCTACACCTTC